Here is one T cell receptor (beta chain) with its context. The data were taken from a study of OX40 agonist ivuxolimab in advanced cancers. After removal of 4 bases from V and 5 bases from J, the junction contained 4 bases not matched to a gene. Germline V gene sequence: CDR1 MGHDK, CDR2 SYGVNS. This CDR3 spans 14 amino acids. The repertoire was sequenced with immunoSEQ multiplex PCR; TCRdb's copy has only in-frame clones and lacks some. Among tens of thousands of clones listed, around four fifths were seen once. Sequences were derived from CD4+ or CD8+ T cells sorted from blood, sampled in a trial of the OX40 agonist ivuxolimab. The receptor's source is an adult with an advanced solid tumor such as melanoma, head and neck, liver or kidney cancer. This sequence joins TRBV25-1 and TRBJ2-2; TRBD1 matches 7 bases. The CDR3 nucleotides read TGTGCCAGCAGTGGATACAGGGGTACCGGGGAGCTGTTTTTT. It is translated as CASSGYRGTGELFF.